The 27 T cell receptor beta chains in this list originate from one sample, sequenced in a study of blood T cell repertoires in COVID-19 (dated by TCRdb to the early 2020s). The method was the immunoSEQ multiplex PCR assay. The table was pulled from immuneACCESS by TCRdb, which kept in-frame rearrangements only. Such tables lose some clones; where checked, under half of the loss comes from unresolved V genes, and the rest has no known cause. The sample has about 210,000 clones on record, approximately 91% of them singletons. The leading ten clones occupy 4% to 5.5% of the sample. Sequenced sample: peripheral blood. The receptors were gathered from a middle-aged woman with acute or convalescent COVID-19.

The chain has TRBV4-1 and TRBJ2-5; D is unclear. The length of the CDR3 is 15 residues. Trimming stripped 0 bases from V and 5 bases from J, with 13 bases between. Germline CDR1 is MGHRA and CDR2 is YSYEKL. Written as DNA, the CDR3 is TGCGCCAGCAGCCAAGACGATCCGGGTAGGGAGACCCAGTACTTC. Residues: CASSQDDPGRETQYF.

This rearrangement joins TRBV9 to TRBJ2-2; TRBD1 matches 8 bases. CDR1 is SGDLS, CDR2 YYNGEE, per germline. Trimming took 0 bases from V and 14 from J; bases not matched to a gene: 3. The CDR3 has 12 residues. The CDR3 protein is CASSVVQGVLFF. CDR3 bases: TGTGCCAGCAGCGTAGTACAGGGGGTTCTGTTTTTT.

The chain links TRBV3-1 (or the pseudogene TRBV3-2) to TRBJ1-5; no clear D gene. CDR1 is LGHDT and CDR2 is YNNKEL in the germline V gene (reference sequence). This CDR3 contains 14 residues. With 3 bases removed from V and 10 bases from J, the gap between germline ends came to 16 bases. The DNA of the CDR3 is TGTGCCAGCAGCCAGGCTACGGGGAGAGTACCCCAGCATTTT. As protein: CASSQATGRVPQHF.

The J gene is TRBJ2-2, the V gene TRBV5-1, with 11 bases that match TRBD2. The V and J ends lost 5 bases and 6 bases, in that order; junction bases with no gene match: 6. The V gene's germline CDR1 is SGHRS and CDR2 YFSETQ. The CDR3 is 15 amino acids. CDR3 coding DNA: TGCGCCAGCAGTCCCGTTAGCGGGGGGGCCGGGGAGCTGTTTTTT. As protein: CASSPVSGGAGELFF. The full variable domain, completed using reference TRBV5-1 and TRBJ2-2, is KAGVTQTPRYLIKTRGQQVTLSCSPISGHRSVSWYQQTPGQGLQFLFEYFSETQRNKGNFPGRFSGRQFSNSRSEMNVSTLELGDSALYLCASSPVSGGAGELFFGEGSRLTVL.

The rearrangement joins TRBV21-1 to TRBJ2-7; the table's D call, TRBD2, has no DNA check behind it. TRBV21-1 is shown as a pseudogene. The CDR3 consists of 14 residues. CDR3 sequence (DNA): TGTGCCAGCAGGATGCGGGAGGGTACCTACGAGCAGTACGTC. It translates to CASRMREGTYEQYV.

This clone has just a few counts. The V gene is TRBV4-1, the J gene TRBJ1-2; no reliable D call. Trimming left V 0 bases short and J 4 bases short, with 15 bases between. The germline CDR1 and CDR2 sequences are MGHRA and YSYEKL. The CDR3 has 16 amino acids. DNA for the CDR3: TGCGCCAGCAGCCAAGAGGAAGACACGCGAATCTATGGCTACACCTTC. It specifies CASSQEEDTRIYGYTF.

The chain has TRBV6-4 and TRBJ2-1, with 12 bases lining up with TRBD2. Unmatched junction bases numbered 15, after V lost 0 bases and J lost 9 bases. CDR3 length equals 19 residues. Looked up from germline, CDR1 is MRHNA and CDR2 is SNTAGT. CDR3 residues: CASSDSKLAGGYPTSEQFF. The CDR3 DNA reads TGTGCCAGCAGTGACTCGAAGCTAGCGGGGGGGTATCCTACTTCTGAGCAGTTCTTC.

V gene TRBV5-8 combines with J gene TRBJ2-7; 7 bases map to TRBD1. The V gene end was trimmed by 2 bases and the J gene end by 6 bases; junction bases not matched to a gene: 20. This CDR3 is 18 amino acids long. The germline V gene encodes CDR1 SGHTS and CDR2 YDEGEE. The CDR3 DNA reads TGTGCCAGCAGCTTTGTCACTAGGGGGCAGGGTGCTTTTTCCGAGCAGTACGTC. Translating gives CASSFVTRGQGAFSEQYV.

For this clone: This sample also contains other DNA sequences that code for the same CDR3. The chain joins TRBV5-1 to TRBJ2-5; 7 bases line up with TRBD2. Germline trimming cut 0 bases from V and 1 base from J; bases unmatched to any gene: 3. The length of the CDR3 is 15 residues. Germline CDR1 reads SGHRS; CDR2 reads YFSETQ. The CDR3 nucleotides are TGCGCCAGCAGCTTGGGGAGCGGGGTCCAAGAGACCCAGTACTTC. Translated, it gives CASSLGSGVQETQYF.

CDR3 sequence: CASTGQEALLNEQFF. For the CDR3, the DNA is TGTGCCAGCACAGGACAGGAGGCCCTACTCAATGAGCAGTTCTTC. The V and J genes are TRBV7-2 and TRBJ2-1; 7 nucleotides match TRBD1. Germline V lookup: CDR1 SGHTA, CDR2 FQGNSA. Germline trimming cut 7 bases from V and 6 bases from J; bases unmatched to any gene: 12. CDR3 length equals 15 residues.

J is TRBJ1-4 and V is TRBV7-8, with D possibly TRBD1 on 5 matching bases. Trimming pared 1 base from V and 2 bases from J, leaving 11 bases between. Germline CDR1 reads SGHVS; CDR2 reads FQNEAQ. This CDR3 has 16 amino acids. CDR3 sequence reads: CASSLGRVRTNEKLFF. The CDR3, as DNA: TGTGCCAGCAGCTTAGGCAGGGTGCGGACTAATGAAAAACTGTTTTTT.

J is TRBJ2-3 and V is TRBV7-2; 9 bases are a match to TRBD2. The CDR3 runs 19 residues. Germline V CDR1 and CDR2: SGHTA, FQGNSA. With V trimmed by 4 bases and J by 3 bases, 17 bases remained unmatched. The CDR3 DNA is TGTGCCAGCAGCTCACCTCCGCCCAGGCGGCGGGGGGGTACAGATACGCAGTATTTT. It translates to CASSSPPPRRRGGTDTQYF.

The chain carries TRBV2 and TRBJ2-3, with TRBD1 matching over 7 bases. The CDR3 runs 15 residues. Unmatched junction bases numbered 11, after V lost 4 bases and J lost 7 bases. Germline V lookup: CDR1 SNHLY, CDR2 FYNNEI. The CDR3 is CASSVPETGINTQYF. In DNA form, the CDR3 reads TGTGCCAGCAGTGTTCCCGAGACAGGGATCAATACGCAGTATTTT.

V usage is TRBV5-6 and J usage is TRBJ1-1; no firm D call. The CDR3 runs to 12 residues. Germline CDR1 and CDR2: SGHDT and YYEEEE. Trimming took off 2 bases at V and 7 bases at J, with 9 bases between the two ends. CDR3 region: CASSFHSGEAFF. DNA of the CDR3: TGTGCCAGCAGCTTCCATAGTGGTGAAGCTTTCTTT.

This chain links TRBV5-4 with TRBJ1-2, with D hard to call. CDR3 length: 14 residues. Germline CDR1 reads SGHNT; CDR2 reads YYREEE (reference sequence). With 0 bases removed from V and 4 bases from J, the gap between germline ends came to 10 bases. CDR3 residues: CASSLVDNSYGYTF. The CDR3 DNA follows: TGTGCCAGCAGCTTGGTCGACAACAGCTATGGCTACACCTTC.

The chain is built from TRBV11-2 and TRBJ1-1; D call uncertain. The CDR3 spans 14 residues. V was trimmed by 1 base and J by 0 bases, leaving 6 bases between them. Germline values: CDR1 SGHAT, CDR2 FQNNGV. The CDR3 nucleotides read TGTGCCAGCAGCTTAGGAGGGTTGAACACTGAAGCTTTCTTT. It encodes CASSLGGLNTEAFF. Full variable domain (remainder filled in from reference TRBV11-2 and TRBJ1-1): EAGVAQSPRYKIIEKRQSVAFWCNPISGHATLYWYQQILGQGPKLLIQFQNNGVVDDSQLPKDRFSAERLKGVDSTLKIQPAKLEDSAVYLCASSLGGLNTEAFFGQGTRLTVV.

The DNA for the CDR3 is TGTGCCATCAGTGAGGGGAAGCGGGATGGCTACACCTTC. Its translation is CAISEGKRDGYTF. V is TRBV10-3 and J is TRBJ1-2, with no clear D. The germline V and J ends were trimmed by 2 bases and 6 bases, with 10 bases remaining between them. This CDR3 is built from 13 residues. The germline gives CDR1 ENHRY, CDR2 SYGVKD.

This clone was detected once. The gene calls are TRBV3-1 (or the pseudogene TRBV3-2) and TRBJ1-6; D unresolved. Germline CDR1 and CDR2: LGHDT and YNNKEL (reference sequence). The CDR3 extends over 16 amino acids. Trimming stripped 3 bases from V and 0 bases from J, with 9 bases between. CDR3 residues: CASSQEGSSYNSPLHF. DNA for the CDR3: TGTGCCAGCAGCCAGGAAGGGAGCTCCTATAATTCACCCCTCCACTTT.

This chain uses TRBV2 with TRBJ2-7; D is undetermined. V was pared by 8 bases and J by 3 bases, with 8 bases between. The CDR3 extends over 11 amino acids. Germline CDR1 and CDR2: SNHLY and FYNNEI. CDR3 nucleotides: TGTGCCAGCTTGTCCAACTACGAGCAGTACGTC. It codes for CASLSNYEQYV.

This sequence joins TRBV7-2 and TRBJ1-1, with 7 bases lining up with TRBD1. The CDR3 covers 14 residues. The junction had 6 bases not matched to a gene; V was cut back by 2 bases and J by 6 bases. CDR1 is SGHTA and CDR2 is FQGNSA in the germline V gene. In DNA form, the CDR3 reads TGTGCCAGCAGCTTACGACAGGGAAGTCCTGAAGCTTTCTTT. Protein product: CASSLRQGSPEAFF. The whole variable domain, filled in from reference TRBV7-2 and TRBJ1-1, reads GAGVSQSPSNKVTEKGKDVELRCDPISGHTALYWYRQSLGQGLEFLIYFQGNSAPDKSGLPSDRFSAERTGGSVSTLTIQRTQQEDSAVYLCASSLRQGSPEAFFGQGTRLTVV.

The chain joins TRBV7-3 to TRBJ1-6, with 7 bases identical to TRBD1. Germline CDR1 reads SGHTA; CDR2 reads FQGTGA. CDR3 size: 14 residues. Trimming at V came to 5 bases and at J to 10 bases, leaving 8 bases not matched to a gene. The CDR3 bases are TGTGCCAGCAGCAAAGACAGGGTTGGGTCACCCCTCCACTTT. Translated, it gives CASSKDRVGSPLHF.

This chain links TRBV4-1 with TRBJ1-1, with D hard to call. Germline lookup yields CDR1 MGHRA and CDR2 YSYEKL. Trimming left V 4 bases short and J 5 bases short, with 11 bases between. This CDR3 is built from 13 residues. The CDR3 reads CASSPGLGTEAFF. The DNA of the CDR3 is TGCGCCAGCAGCCCGGGGTTGGGTACTGAAGCTTTCTTT.

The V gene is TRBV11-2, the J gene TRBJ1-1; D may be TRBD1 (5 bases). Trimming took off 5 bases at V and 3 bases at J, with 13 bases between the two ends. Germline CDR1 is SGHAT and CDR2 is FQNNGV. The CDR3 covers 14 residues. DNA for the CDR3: TGTGCCAGCAGCCGCGACAGAACCTACACTGAAGCTTTCTTT. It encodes CASSRDRTYTEAFF.

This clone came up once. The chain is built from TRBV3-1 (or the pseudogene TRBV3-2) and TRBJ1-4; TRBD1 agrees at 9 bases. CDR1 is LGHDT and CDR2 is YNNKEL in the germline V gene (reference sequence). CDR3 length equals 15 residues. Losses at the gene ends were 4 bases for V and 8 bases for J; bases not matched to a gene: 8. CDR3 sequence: CASSPQGQGSEKLFF. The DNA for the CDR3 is TGTGCCAGCAGCCCCCAGGGACAGGGCTCCGAAAAACTGTTTTTT.

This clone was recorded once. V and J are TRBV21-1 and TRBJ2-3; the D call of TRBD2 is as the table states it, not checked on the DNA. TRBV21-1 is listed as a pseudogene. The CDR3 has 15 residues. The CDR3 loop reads CASSESTVLTDTQYF. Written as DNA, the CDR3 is TGTGCCAGCAGCGAAAGTACGGTCCTCACAGATACGCAGTATTTT.

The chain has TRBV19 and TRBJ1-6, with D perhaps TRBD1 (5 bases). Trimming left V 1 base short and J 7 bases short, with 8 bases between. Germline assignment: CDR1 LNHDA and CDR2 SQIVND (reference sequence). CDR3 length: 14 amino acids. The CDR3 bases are TGTGCCAGTAGTATAGCACCAGGGAATTCACCCCTCCACTTT. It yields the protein CASSIAPGNSPLHF. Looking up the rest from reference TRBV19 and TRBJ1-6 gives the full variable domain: DGGITQSPKYLFRKEGQNVTLSCEQNLNHDAMYWYRQDPGQGLRLIYYSQIVNDFQKGDIAEGYSVSREKKESFPLTVTSAQKNPTAFYLCASSIAPGNSPLHFGNGTRLTVT.

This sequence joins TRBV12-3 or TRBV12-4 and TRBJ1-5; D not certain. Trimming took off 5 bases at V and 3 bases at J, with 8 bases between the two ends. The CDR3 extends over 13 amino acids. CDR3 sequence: CASSPGFNQPQHF. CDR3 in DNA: TGTGCCAGCAGTCCGGGGTTCAATCAGCCCCAGCATTTT.